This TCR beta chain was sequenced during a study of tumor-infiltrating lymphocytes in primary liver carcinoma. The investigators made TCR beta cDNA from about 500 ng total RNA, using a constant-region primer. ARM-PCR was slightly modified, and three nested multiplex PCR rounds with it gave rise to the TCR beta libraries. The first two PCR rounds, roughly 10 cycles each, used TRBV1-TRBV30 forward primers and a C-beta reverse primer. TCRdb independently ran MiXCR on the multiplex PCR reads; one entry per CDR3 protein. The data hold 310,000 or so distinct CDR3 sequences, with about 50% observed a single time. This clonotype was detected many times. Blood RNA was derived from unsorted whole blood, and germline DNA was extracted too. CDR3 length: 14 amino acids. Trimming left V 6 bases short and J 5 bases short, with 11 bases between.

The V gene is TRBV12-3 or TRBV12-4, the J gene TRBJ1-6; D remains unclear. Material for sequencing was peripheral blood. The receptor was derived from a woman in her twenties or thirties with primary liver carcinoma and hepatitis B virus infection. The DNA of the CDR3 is TGTGCCAGCAGGGGCGGCCTTCATAATTCACCCCTCCACTTT. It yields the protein CASRGGLHNSPLHF.